This TCR beta chain was identified during a study of CD8 T cells in ankylosing spondylitis. TCRdb reprocessed the 5' RACE reads with MiXCR, giving one entry per CDR3 protein. This sample carries about 390,000 distinct CDR3 sequences, 20% to 25% of them seen once, and the ten largest clones take about 16%. Findings and limits, study-wide: Researchers reportedly found disease-linked clones significantly enriched in matched ankylosing spondylitis synovial fluid. Ankylosing spondylitis blood appeared to be characterized by a TCR beta motif of 7 to 9 highly homologous variants.

Comments on this clonotype: Its antigen is as yet unknown.

Germline trimming cut 0 bases from V and 0 bases from J; bases unmatched to any gene: 2. Germline CDR1 reads LNHNV; CDR2 reads YYDKDF (reference sequence). This CDR3 has 16 residues. Sequencing was carried out using blood, either unsorted or a sorted T cell fraction (not recorded which). The receptor was derived from a male donor with ankylosing spondylitis. The chain couples TRBV15 to TRBJ2-3, with 8 positions matching TRBD1. The CDR3 region is CATSRETGGSTDTQYF. The CDR3 bases are TGTGCCACCAGCAGAGAAACAGGGGGGAGCACAGATACGCAGTATTTT.